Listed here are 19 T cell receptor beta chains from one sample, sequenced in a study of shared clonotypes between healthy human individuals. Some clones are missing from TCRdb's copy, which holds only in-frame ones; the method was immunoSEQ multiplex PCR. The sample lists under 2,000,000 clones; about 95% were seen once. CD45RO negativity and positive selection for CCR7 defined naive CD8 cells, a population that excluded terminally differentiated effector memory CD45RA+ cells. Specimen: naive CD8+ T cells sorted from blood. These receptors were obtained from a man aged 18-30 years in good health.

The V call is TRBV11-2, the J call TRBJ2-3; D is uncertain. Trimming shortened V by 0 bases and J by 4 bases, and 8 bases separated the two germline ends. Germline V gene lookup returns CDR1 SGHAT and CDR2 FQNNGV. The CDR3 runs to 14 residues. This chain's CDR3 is CASSLEISADTQYF. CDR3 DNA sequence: TGTGCCAGCAGCTTAGAAATAAGCGCAGATACGCAGTATTTT.

The CDR3 protein is CASGPGGVETQYF. The CDR3 DNA is TGTGCCAGTGGCCCAGGAGGGGTGGAGACCCAGTACTTC. The V gene is TRBV19, the J gene TRBJ2-5; tentatively, D is TRBD2 (6 bases). This CDR3 contains 13 residues. V was trimmed by 8 bases and J by 5 bases, leaving 15 bases between them. Per germline, CDR1 LNHDA and CDR2 SQIVND (reference sequence).

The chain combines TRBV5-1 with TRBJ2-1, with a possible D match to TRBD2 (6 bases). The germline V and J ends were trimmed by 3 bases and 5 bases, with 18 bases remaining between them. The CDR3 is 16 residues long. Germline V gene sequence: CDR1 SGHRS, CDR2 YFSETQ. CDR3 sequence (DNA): TGCGCCAGCAGCTACACTACGACGGGGGTAGACAATGAGCAGTTCTTC. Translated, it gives CASSYTTTGVDNEQFF.

CDR3 region: CASASAGGYQETQYF. The CDR3 DNA sequence: TGTGCCAGCGCCTCCGCAGGCGGGTACCAAGAGACCCAGTACTTC. The chain combines TRBV2 with TRBJ2-5; possibly TRBD2 for D (5 bases). This CDR3 spans 15 amino acids. Germline lookup yields CDR1 SNHLY and CDR2 FYNNEI. V shed 8 bases and J shed 0 bases, with 16 bases lying between them.

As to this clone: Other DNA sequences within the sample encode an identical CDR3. The DNA of the CDR3 is TGTGCCAGCAGTTTATCCAGGAACAATGAGCAGTTCTTC. Its translation is CASSLSRNNEQFF. This chain joins TRBV28 and TRBJ2-1; D remains ambiguous. V lost 1 base, J lost 5 bases, and 6 bases lay in between. Germline V gene sequence: CDR1 MDHEN, CDR2 SYDVKM. The CDR3 extends over 13 amino acids.

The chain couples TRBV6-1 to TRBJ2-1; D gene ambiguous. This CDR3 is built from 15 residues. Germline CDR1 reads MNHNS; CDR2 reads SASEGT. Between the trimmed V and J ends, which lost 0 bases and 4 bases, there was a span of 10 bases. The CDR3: CASSEAFDGYNEQFF. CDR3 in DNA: TGTGCCAGCAGTGAAGCTTTTGACGGGTACAATGAGCAGTTCTTC.

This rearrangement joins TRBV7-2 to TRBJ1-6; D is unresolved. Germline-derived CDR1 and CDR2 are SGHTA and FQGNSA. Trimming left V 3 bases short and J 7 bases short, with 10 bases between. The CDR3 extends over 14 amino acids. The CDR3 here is CASSFISPNSPLHF. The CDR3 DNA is TGTGCCAGCAGCTTTATCTCGCCGAATTCACCCCTCCACTTT.

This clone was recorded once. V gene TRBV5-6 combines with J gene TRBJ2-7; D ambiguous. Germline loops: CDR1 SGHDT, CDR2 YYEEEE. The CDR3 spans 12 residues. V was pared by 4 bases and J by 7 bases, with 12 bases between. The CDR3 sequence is CASSTGFWEQYF. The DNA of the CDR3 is TGTGCCAGCAGCACCGGATTTTGGGAGCAGTACTTC. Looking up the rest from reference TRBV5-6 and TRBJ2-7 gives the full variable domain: DAGVTQSPTHLIKTRGQQVTLRCSPKSGHDTVSWYQQALGQGPQFIFQYYEEEERQRGNFPDRFSGHQFPNYSSELNVNALLLGDSALYLCASSTGFWEQYFGPGTRLTVT.

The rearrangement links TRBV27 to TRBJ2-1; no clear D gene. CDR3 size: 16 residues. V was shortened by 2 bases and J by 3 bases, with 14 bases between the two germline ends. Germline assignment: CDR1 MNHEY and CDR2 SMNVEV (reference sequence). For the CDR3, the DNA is TGTGCCAGCAGTTTAGTCGGGCCCAAACACTACAATGAGCAGTTCTTC. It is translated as CASSLVGPKHYNEQFF.

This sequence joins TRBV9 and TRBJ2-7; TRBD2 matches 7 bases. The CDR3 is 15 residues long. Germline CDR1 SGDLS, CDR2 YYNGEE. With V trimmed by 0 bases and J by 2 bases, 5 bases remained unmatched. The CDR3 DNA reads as TGTGCCAGCAGCGTAGAACCGGGACTACCCTACGAGCAGTACTTC. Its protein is CASSVEPGLPYEQYF.

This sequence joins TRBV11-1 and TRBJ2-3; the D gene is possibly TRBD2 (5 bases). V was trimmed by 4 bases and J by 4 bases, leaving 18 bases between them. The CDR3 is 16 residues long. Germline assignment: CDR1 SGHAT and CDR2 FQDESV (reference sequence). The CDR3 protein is CASSSLEVLVADTQYF. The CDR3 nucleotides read TGTGCCAGCAGCTCACTGGAGGTTTTGGTTGCAGATACGCAGTATTTT.

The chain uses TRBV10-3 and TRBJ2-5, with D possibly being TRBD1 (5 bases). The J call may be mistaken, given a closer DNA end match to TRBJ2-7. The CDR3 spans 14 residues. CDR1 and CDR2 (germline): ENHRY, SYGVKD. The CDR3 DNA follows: TGTGCCATCAGTGAGTCAGGGGACTCCTACGAGCAGTACTTC. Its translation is CAISESGDSYEQYF.

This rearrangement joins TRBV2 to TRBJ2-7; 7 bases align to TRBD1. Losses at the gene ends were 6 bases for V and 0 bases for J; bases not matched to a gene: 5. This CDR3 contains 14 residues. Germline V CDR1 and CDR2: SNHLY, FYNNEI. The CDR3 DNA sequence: TGTGCCAGCAGCGGACAGGAGCCCTCCTACGAGCAGTACTTC. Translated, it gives CASSGQEPSYEQYF.

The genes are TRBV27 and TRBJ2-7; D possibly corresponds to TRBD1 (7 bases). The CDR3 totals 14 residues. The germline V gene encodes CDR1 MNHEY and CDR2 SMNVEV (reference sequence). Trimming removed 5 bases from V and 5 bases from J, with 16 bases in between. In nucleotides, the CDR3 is TGTGCCAGCAGTCCGCGGGACAGCGCCCACGAGCAGTACTTC. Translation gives CASSPRDSAHEQYF.

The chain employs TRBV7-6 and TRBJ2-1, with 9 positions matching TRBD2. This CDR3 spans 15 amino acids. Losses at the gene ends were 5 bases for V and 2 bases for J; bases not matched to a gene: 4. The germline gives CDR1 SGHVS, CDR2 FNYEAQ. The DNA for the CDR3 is TGTGCCAGCAGCGTCGGACTAGCGACCTACAATGAGCAGTTCTTC. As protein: CASSVGLATYNEQFF.

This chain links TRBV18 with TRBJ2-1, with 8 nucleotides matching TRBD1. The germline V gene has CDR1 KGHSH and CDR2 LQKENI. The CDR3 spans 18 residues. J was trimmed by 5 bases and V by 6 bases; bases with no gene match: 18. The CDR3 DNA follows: TGTGCCAGCTCCCCGACAGGGGATCAGCGGGCCGGCGACAATGAGCAGTTCTTC. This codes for CASSPTGDQRAGDNEQFF.

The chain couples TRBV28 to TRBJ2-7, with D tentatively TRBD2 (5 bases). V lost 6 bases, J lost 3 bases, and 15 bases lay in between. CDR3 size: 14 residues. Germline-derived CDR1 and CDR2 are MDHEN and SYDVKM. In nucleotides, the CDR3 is TGTGCCAGCAGCTCCCTTCCAGCGGACTACGAGCAGTACTTC. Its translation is CASSSLPADYEQYF.

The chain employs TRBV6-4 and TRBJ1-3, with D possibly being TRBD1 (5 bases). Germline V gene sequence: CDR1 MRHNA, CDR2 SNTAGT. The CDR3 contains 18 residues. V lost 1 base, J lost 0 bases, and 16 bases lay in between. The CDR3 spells CASSDFGHTSNSGNTIYF. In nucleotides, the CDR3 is TGTGCCAGCAGTGACTTCGGACATACCAGCAACTCTGGAAACACCATATATTTT.

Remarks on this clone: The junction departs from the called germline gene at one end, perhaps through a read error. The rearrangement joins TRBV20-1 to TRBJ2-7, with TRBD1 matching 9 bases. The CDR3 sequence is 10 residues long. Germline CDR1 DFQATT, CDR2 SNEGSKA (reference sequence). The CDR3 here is CSASWDRERF. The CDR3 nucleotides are TGCAGTGCTAGCTGGGACAGGGAACGCTTC.